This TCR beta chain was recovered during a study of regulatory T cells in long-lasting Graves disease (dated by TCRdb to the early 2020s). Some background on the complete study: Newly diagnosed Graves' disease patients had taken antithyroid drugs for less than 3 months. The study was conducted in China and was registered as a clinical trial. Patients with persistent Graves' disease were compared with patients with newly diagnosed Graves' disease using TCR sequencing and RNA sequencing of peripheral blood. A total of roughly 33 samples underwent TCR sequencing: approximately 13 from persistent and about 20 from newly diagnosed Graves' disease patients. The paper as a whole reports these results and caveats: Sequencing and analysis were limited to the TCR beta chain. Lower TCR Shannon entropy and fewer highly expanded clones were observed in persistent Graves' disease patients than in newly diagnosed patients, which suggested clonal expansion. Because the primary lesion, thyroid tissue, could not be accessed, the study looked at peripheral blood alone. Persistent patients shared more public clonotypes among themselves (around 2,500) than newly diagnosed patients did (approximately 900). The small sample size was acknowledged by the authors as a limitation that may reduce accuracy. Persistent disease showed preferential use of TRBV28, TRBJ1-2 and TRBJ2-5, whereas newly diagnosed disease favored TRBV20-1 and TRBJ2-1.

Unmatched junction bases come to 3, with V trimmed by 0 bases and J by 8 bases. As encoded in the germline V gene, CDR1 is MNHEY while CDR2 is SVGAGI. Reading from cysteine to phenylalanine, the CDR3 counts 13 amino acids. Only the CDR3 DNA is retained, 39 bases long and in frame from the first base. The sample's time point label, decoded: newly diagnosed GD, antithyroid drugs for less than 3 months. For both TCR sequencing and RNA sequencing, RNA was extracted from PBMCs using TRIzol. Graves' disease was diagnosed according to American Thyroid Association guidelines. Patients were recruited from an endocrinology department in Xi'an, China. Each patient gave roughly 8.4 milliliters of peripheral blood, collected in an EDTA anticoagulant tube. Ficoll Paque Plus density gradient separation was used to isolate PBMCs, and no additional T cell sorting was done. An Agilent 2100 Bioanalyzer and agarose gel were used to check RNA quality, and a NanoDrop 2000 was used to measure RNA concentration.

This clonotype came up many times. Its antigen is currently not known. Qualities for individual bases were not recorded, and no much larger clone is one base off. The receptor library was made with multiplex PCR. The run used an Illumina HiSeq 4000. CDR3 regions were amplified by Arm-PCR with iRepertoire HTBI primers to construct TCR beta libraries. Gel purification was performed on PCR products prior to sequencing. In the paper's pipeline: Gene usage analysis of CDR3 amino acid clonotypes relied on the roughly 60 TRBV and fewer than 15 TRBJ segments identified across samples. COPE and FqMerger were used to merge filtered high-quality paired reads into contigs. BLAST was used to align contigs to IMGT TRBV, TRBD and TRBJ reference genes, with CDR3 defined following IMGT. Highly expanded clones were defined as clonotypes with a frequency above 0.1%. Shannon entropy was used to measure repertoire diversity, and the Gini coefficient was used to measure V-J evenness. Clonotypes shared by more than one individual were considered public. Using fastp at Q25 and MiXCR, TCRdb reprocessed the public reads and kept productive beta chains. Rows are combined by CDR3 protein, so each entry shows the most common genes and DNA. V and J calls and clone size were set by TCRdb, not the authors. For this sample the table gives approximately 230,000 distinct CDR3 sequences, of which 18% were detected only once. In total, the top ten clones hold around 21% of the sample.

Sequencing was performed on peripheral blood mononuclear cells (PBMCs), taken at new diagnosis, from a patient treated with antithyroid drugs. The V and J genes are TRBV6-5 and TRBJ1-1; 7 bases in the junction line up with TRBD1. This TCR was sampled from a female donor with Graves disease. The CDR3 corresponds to CASSYSTGMEAFF. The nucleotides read TGTGCCAGCAGTTACTCGACAGGGATGGAAGCTTTCTTT.